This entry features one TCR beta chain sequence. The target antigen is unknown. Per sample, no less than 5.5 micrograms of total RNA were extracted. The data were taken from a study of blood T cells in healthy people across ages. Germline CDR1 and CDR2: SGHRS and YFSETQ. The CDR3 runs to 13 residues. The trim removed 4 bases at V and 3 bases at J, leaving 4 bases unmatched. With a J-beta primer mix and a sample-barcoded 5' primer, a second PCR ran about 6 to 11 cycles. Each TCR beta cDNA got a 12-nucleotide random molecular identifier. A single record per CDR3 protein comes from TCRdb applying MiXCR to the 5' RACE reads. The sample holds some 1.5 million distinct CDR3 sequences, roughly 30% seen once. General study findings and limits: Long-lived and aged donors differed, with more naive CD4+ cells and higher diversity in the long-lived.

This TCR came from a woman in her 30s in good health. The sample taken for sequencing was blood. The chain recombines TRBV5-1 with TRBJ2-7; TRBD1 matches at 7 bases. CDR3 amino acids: CASSDGTVYEQYF. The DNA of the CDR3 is TGCGCCAGCAGCGACGGGACAGTCTACGAGCAGTACTTC.